These T cell receptor beta chains were read from a single sample in a study of blood T cell repertoires in COVID-19. Clones were sequenced by immunoSEQ multiplex PCR, and TCRdb holds only the in-frame ones, with some missing. The table records around 76,000 clones, over 80% of them present only once. The material sequenced was peripheral blood. Receptors were obtained from a man aged 50-60 years with COVID-19, enrolled during active disease. Both conserved end residues are part of each CDR3. The order of the fields is J gene, clone size, D gene, V gene, CDR3 protein, CDR3 DNA. D genes are given only for firm matches. Rows may omit the clone size; those that give it use once, few, many or a size class.

TRBJ2-7	.	TRBD1	TRBV28	CASSLQGRFYEQYF	TGTGCCAGCAGTCTACAGGGGAGATTCTACGAGCAGTACTTC
TRBJ2-1	.	.	TRBV2	CASTWQGYNEQFF	TGTGCCAGCACTTGGCAGGGGTACAATGAGCAGTTCTTC
TRBJ1-3	.	TRBD1	TRBV5-1	CASSSQGAAGNTIYF	TGCGCCAGCAGCTCTCAGGGGGCTGCGGGAAACACCATATATTTT
TRBJ1-1	.	TRBD1	TRBV29-1	CSVGLGTGDTEAFF	TGCAGCGTCGGACTAGGGACAGGGGACACTGAAGCTTTCTTT
TRBJ1-4	.	TRBD1	TRBV7-9	CASSLQRGQGSEKLFF	TGTGCCAGCAGCTTACAAAGGGGACAGGGTAGTGAAAAACTGTTTTTT
TRBJ1-5	.	TRBD1	TRBV2	CASSGTGEQQPQHF	TGTGCCAGCAGTGGGACAGGGGAGCAACAGCCCCAGCATTTT
TRBJ2-7	.	TRBD1	TRBV19	CASSRWDRGSYEQYF	TGTGCCAGTAGTAGGTGGGACAGGGGTTCCTACGAGCAGTACTTC
TRBJ2-3	.	.	TRBV28	CASSLRTHTDTQYF	TGTGCCAGCAGTTTAAGGACACACACAGATACGCAGTATTTT
TRBJ2-1	.	.	TRBV6-2/TRBV6-3	CASSIRESAEQFF	TGTGCCAGCAGTATCCGGGAGAGTGCTGAGCAGTTCTTC
TRBJ1-2	.	TRBD1	TRBV7-9	CASSSSPGQGMRYTF	TGTGCCAGCAGCTCTTCCCCGGGACAGGGTATGCGCTACACCTTC
TRBJ1-1	few	.	TRBV6-5	CASSYSLGQGTLGAFF	TGTGCCAGCAGTTACTCTTTGGGGCAGGGGACCCTCGGGGCTTTCTTT
TRBJ2-5	.	TRBD1	TRBV29-1	CSVNRGNQETQYF	TGCAGCGTAAACAGGGGAAATCAAGAGACCCAGTACTTC
TRBJ1-2	.	.	TRBV9	CASSVGMGDYGYTF	TGTGCCAGCAGCGTAGGGATGGGCGACTATGGCTACACCTTC
TRBJ1-5	.	TRBD1	TRBV28	CASSLGGTGSNSNQPQHF	TGTGCCAGCAGTTTGGGGGGGACAGGGTCGAATAGCAATCAGCCCCAGCATTTT
TRBJ1-5	.	.	TRBV28	CASTRRGFNQPQHF	TGTGCCAGCACCCGACGAGGATTCAATCAGCCCCAGCATTTT
TRBJ1-4	.	TRBD1	TRBV5-1	CASSPIPGQLNEKLFF	TGCGCCAGCAGCCCTATCCCGGGACAGCTTAATGAAAAACTGTTTTTT